One sample yielded the 5 T cell receptor beta chains listed below, sequenced in a study of blood T cell repertoires in COVID-19. Sequencing used immunoSEQ multiplex PCR; TCRdb keeps in-frame clones, though not all of them. The sample has some 180,000 clones, approximately 90% seen once; the top ten hold 20% to 25%. The material sequenced was peripheral blood. The receptors were sampled from a man between 60 and 75 years old with active or convalescent COVID-19.

The chain couples TRBV9 to TRBJ2-5; TRBD2 matches at 11 bases. Germline CDR1 reads SGDLS; CDR2 reads YYNGEE. With 0 bases clipped from V and 4 bases from J, the junction kept 5 bases outside the gene matches. There are 16 residues in the CDR3. The CDR3 coding sequence is TGTGCCAGCAGCGTAGGGACTAGCGGGTTGGGAGAGACCCAGTACTTC. As protein: CASSVGTSGLGETQYF.

The J gene is TRBJ2-1, the V gene TRBV2; D may be TRBD2 (5 bases). The length of the CDR3 is 11 residues. Trimming pared 6 bases from V and 8 bases from J, leaving 8 bases between. The V gene's germline CDR1 is SNHLY and CDR2 FYNNEI. The CDR3 bases are TGTGCCAGCAGAAGGGAGTATGAGCAGTTCTTC. Protein sequence: CASRREYEQFF.

The chain combines TRBV4-1 with TRBJ1-1, with D tentatively TRBD1 (6 bases). V gave up 0 bases and J gave up 5 bases, with 13 bases separating them. From germline, CDR1 is MGHRA and CDR2 YSYEKL. This CDR3 is 15 amino acids long. The CDR3, as DNA: TGCGCCAGCAGCCAAGAGAGGGGGGAGGGAACTGAAGCTTTCTTT. Translated, it gives CASSQERGEGTEAFF.

The chain is built from TRBV6-5 and TRBJ2-7; 7 nucleotides agree with TRBD2. The CDR3 loop spans 14 amino acids. With 8 bases clipped from V and 6 bases from J, the junction kept 13 bases outside the gene matches. Per the germline V gene, CDR1 is MNHEY and CDR2 is SVGAGI. CDR3 sequence: CASSLGGNRAEQYF. The DNA for the CDR3 is TGTGCCAGCTCTCTGGGGGGGAATAGGGCCGAGCAGTACTTC.

V and J are TRBV27 and TRBJ1-2; D possibly corresponds to TRBD1 (5 bases). Germline V gene sequence: CDR1 MNHEY, CDR2 SMNVEV (reference sequence). The CDR3 sequence is 14 residues long. Trimming took 3 bases from V and 4 from J, leaving 12 bases between them. The chain's CDR3 is CASSFDRGTYGYTF. CDR3 DNA: TGTGCCAGCAGTTTTGATCGGGGGACCTATGGCTACACCTTC.